One and the same sample provided the 22 T cell receptor beta chains below, sequenced in a study of OX40 agonist ivuxolimab in advanced cancers. Generated by immunoSEQ multiplex PCR, the TCRdb table keeps only in-frame clones and is missing some. The sample yields 90,000 to 95,000 clones, about 85% seen once. The source was CD4+ or CD8+ T cells sorted from blood, collected in a trial of the OX40 agonist ivuxolimab. The receptors were sampled from an adult with an advanced solid tumor such as melanoma, head and neck, liver or kidney cancer.

The rearrangement joins TRBV11-3 to TRBJ2-2; tentative D call: TRBD1 (6 bases). Trimming removed 2 bases from V and 0 bases from J, with 10 bases in between. Germline values: CDR1 SGHNT, CDR2 YENEEA. This CDR3 contains 16 residues. The CDR3: CASSLRGQANTGELFF. For the CDR3, the DNA is TGTGCCAGCAGCTTAAGGGGACAAGCGAACACCGGGGAGCTGTTTTTT.

The rearrangement uses TRBV28 and TRBJ1-2; TRBD1 aligns across 7 bases. V lost 3 bases to trimming and J lost 2 bases; unmatched junction nucleotides: 3. The CDR3 has 14 residues. CDR1 and CDR2 from the germline V gene are MDHEN and SYDVKM. CDR3 protein: CASSFPGQNYGYTF. The CDR3 DNA follows: TGTGCCAGCAGTTTCCCGGGACAGAACTATGGCTACACCTTC.

This clone was detected only once. The rearrangement links TRBV21-1 to TRBJ1-1. TRBV21-1 is an annotated pseudogene. This CDR3 spans 14 amino acids. The CDR3 loop is CASSVDGVNTEAFF. The CDR3 DNA reads TGTGCCAGCAGCGTCGACGGAGTGAACACTGAAGCTTTCTTT.

This chain links TRBV4-1 with TRBJ1-2; a weak D match, TRBD1 (5 bases). CDR3 size: 16 residues. The germline V and J ends were trimmed by 0 bases and 0 bases, with 11 bases remaining between them. Germline CDR1 is MGHRA and CDR2 is YSYEKL. The CDR3 here is CASSQDGTGANYGYTF. The CDR3 DNA follows: TGCGCCAGCAGCCAAGACGGGACGGGAGCTAACTATGGCTACACCTTC.

The rearrangement uses TRBV28 and TRBJ1-6; no definite D call. Germline V gene lookup returns CDR1 MDHEN and CDR2 SYDVKM. V was clipped by 2 bases and J by 7 bases, with 3 bases between them. CDR3 length: 12 residues. The CDR3 bases are TGTGCCAGCAGTTTAAAGAATTCACCCCTCCACTTT. Protein sequence: CASSLKNSPLHF.

The chain is built from TRBV11-2 and TRBJ1-1; TRBD1 agrees at 7 bases. In germline, CDR1 is SGHAT, CDR2 FQNNGV. V lost 1 base and J lost 5; bases outside the gene matches: 7. This CDR3 is built from 15 residues. The CDR3, as DNA: TGTGCCAGCAGCTTAGTTGACAGGGCGAGAACTGAAGCTTTCTTT. It codes for CASSLVDRARTEAFF.

The chain has TRBV12-2 and TRBJ2-1; the table's D gene call, TRBD1, was not cross checked with the DNA. TRBV12-2 is a listed pseudogene. There are 16 residues in the CDR3. The CDR3 region has the DNA TGTGCAAGTCGCCCCTTAGGACAGGGCGCCTACAATGAGCAGTTCTTC. As protein: CASRPLGQGAYNEQFF.

This clone was observed once. The chain combines TRBV7-3 with TRBJ1-1; 7 bases line up with TRBD1. Germline CDR1 reads SGHTA; CDR2 reads FQGTGA. The length of the CDR3 is 14 residues. After removal of 3 bases from V and 0 bases from J, the junction contained 1 base not matched to a gene. The CDR3 sequence is CASSFGTVNTEAFF. For the CDR3, the DNA is TGTGCCAGCAGCTTCGGGACAGTGAACACTGAAGCTTTCTTT.

This clone came up once. This CDR3 is also generated by other DNA sequences in the sample. The J gene is TRBJ1-6, the V gene TRBV5-4; D unclear. Trimming shortened V by 0 bases and J by 10 bases, and 17 bases separated the two germline ends. This CDR3 comprises 16 residues. In germline, CDR1 is SGHNT, CDR2 YYREEE (reference sequence). CDR3 loop: CASSLALYPRNSPLHF. The CDR3 DNA reads as TGTGCCAGCAGCTTGGCACTTTACCCCCGTAACTCACCCCTCCACTTT.

V usage is TRBV7-9 and J usage is TRBJ1-1, with D maybe TRBD1 (5 bases). Trimming took off 1 base at V and 2 bases at J, with 14 bases between the two ends. The CDR3 runs 16 residues. CDR1 and CDR2 from the germline V gene are SEHNR and FQNEAQ (reference sequence). The CDR3 DNA reads as TGTGCCAGCAGCTTAGGCGGGACGGGGGGAAACACTGAAGCTTTCTTT. Its protein product is CASSLGGTGGNTEAFF. Full variable domain (rest looked up from reference TRBV7-9 and TRBJ1-1): DTGVSQNPRHKITKRGQNVTFRCDPISEHNRLYWYRQTLGQGPEFLTYFQNEAQLEKSRLLSDRFSAERPKGSFSTLEIQRTEQGDSAMYLCASSLGGTGGNTEAFFGQGTRLTVV.

The chain combines TRBV5-6 with TRBJ1-2, with D possibly TRBD1 on 6 matching bases. The CDR3 consists of 15 residues. The V gene's germline CDR1 is SGHDT and CDR2 YYEEEE. V gave up 2 bases and J gave up 4 bases, with 15 bases separating them. The DNA of the CDR3 is TGTGCCAGCAGCTTACCGACAGGATCTACCTATGGCTACACCTTC. Translated, it gives CASSLPTGSTYGYTF.

The rearrangement uses TRBV19 and TRBJ2-3, with D perhaps matching TRBD1 (7 bases). The germline CDR1 and CDR2 sequences are LNHDA and SQIVND (reference sequence). The CDR3 runs to 16 residues. V lost 3 bases, J lost 5 bases, and 18 bases lay in between. The CDR3 region has the DNA TGTGCCAGTAGTATTCGGGGGTGGACAGGAGGAGATACGCAGTATTTT. Translation gives CASSIRGWTGGDTQYF.

This clone was seen a single time. The chain recombines TRBV7-9 with TRBJ1-4, with 10 nucleotides matching TRBD1. CDR3 size: 15 residues. J lost 4 bases, V lost 4 bases, and 3 bases had no gene match. Germline CDR1 is SEHNR and CDR2 is FQNEAQ (reference sequence). DNA of the CDR3: TGTGCCAGCAGCTGGGGACAGGGGTTTAATGAAAAACTGTTTTTT. Amino acid sequence: CASSWGQGFNEKLFF.

V usage is TRBV6-5 and J usage is TRBJ2-2; 9 nucleotides agree with TRBD2. V trimming: 8 bases; J trimming: 4 bases; junction bases outside the gene matches: 5. CDR1 and CDR2 (germline): MNHEY, SVGAGI. This CDR3 has 14 amino acids. The CDR3 nucleotides are TGTGCCAGCTTGGGGACTAGCACCACCGGGGAGCTGTTTTTT. It is translated as CASLGTSTTGELFF.

The chain's CDR3 is CASSPWEGSNTNTQYF. CDR3 sequence (DNA): TGTGCCAGCTCACCATGGGAGGGGAGCAACACTAATACGCAGTATTTT. The chain couples TRBV18 to TRBJ2-3; the match to TRBD2 covers 7 bases. The germline V gene encodes CDR1 KGHSH and CDR2 LQKENI. V shed 2 bases and J 7 bases; nucleotides not matched to a gene: 12. The CDR3 contains 16 residues.

At least ten counts were recorded for this clone. The chain carries TRBV10-3 and TRBJ1-2; D uncertain. In germline, CDR1 is ENHRY, CDR2 SYGVKD. CDR3 length equals 13 residues. The V and J ends lost 2 bases and 4 bases respectively, with 8 bases between them. CDR3 in DNA: TGTGCCATCAGTGAGGAGGCAGGCTATGGCTACACCTTC. Residues: CAISEEAGYGYTF.

In this sample, this clone turned up once. V and J are TRBV10-2 and TRBJ2-2; 12 bases line up with TRBD1. From germline, CDR1 is WSHSY and CDR2 SAAADI. J was trimmed by 6 bases and V by 7 bases; bases with no gene match: 6. The CDR3 is 15 residues long. The CDR3 protein is CASKAGTGGPGELFF. CDR3 DNA: TGCGCCAGCAAGGCCGGGACAGGGGGCCCCGGGGAGCTGTTTTTT.

The rearrangement links TRBV25-1 to TRBJ2-2; perhaps TRBD2 as D (5 bases). Per germline, CDR1 MGHDK and CDR2 SYGVNS. The CDR3 sequence is 15 residues long. The ends were cut back, 8 bases at V and 6 bases at J, with 19 bases in the middle. CDR3 DNA: TGTGCCAGCGGTCGCGGGTACGAGTTGGCCGGGGAGCTGTTTTTT. Its protein product is CASGRGYELAGELFF.

As to this clone: This may be a read error, as it is one base from a much larger clone. Other DNA sequences in the same sample also yield this CDR3. The chain carries TRBV7-2 and TRBJ1-5; 8 nucleotides match TRBD1. V dropped 5 bases and J dropped 2; count of bases not matched to a gene: 8. The CDR3 totals 16 residues. Germline V lookup: CDR1 SGHTA, CDR2 FQGNSA. The CDR3 nucleotides are TGTGCCAGCAGCGCCCGGACAGGGCGGGGCAATCAGCCCCAGCATTTT. Translated, it gives CASSARTGRGNQPQHF.

The V call is TRBV10-3, the J call TRBJ2-2, with TRBD2 identical over 11 bases. Trimming took 6 bases from V and 5 from J; bases not matched to a gene: 2. The CDR3 consists of 14 residues. The germline V gene encodes CDR1 ENHRY and CDR2 SYGVKD. The CDR3 DNA is TGTGCCATCAGGGGGACTAGCGGAACCGGGGAGCTGTTTTTT. Amino acid sequence: CAIRGTSGTGELFF.

The J gene is TRBJ2-4, the V gene TRBV4-2; 7 bases match TRBD1. Losses at the gene ends were 0 bases for V and 5 bases for J; bases not matched to a gene: 4. The germline V gene encodes CDR1 LGHNA and CDR2 YNFKEQ. This CDR3 spans 15 amino acids. Here the CDR3 DNA reads TGTGCCAGCAGCCAAGATCCGGGACAGCAAAACATTCAGTACTTC. It yields the protein CASSQDPGQQNIQYF.

In this sample, this clone turned up once. The chain uses TRBV9 and TRBJ2-4; 7 nucleotides agree with TRBD2. Losses at the gene ends were 2 bases for V and 8 bases for J; bases not matched to a gene: 1. The CDR3 is 12 amino acids. Germline V gives CDR1 SGDLS, CDR2 YYNGEE. The CDR3, as DNA: TGTGCCAGCAGCGTGGCGGGGGACATTCAGTACTTC. Protein: CASSVAGDIQYF.